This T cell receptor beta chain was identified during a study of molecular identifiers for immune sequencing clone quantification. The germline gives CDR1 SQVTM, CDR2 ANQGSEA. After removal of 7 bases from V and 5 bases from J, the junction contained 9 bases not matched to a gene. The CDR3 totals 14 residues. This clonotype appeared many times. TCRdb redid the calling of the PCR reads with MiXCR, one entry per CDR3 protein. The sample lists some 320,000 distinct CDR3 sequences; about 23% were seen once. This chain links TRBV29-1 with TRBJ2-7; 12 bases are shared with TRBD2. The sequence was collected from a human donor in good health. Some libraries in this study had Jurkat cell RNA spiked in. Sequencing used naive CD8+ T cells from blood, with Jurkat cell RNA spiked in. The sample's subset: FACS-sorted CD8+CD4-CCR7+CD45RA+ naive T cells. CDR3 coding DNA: TGCAGCGCTAGACTAGCGGGGGCCGCCCACGAGCAGTACTTC. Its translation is CSARLAGAAHEQYF.